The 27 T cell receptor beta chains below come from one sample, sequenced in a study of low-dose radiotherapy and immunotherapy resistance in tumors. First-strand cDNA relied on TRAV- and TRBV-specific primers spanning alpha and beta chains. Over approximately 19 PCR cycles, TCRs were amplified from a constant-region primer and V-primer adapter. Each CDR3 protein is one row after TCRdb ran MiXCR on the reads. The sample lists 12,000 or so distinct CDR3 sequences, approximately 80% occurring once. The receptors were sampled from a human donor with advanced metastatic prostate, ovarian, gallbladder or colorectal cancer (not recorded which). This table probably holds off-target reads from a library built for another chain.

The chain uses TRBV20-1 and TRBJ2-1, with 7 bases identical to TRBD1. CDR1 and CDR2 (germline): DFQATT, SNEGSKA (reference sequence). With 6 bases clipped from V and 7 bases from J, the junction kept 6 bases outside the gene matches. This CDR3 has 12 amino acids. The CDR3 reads CSATDRANEQFF. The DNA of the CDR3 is TGCAGTGCGACCGACAGGGCTAATGAGCAGTTCTTC.

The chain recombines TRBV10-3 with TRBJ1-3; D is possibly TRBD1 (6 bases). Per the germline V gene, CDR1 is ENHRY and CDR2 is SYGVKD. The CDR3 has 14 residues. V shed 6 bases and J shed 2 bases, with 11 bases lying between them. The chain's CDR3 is CAIRVQGAGNTIYF. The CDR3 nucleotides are TGTGCCATCAGGGTACAGGGAGCTGGAAACACCATATATTTT.

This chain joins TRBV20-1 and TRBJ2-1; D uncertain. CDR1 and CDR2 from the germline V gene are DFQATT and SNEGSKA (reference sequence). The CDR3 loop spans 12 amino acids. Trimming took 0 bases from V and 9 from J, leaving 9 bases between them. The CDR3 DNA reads TGCAGTGCTAGAGATCTTTATAGTGAGCAGTTCTTC. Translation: CSARDLYSEQFF.

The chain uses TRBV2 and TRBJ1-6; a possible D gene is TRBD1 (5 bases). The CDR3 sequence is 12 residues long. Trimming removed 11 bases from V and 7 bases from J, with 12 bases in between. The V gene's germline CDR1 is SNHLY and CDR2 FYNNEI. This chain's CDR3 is CAGRAGNSPLHF. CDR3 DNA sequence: TGTGCCGGGAGAGCAGGGAATTCACCCCTCCACTTT.

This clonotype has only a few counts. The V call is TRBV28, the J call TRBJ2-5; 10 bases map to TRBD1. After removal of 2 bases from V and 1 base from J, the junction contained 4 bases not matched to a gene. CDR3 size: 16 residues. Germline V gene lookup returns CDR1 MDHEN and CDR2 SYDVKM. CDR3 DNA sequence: TGTGCCAGCAGTTTACTTGGGACAGGGGCCCAAGAGACCCAGTACTTC. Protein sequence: CASSLLGTGAQETQYF.

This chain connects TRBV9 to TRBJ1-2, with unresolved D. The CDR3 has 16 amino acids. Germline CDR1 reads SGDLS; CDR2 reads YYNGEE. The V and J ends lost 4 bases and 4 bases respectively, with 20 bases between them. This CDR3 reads CASSPEGGRTPYGYTF. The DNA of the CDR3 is TGTGCCAGCAGCCCCGAGGGCGGCAGGACTCCCTATGGCTACACCTTC.

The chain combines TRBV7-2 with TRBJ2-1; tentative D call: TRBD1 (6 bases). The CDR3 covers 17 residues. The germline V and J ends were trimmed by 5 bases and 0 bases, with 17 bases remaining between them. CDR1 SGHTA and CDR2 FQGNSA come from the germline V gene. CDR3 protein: CASSPSQQGFSYNEQFF. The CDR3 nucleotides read TGTGCCAGCAGCCCCTCTCAACAGGGATTCTCCTACAATGAGCAGTTCTTC.

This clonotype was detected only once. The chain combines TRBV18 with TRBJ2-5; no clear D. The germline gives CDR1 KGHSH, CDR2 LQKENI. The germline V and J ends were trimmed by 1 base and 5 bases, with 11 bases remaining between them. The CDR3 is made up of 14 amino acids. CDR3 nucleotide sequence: TGTGCCAGCTCACCACGGACCCCACGGGAGACCCAGTACTTC. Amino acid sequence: CASSPRTPRETQYF.

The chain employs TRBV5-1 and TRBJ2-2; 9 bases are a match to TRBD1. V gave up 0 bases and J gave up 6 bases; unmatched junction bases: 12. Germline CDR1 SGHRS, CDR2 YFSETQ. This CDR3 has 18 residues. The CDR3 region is CASSLALRTGDPPGELFF. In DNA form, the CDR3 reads TGCGCCAGCAGCTTGGCCCTCAGGACAGGGGACCCCCCCGGGGAGCTGTTTTTT.

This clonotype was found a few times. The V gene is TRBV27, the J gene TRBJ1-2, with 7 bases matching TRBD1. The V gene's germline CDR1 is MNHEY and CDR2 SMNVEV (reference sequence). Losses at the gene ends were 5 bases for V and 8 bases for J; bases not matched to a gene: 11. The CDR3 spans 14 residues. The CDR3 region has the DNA TGTGCCAGCAGTGCGGGACAGCGCAATCGGGGCTACACCTTC. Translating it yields CASSAGQRNRGYTF.

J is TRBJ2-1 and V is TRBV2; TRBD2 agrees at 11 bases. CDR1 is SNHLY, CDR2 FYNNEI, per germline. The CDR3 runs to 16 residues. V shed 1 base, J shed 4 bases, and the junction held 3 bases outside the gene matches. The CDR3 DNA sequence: TGTGCCAGCAGTGAAGGCCCTAGCGGGGGGTACAATGAGCAGTTCTTC. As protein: CASSEGPSGGYNEQFF. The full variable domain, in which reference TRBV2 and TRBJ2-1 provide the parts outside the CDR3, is EPEVTQTPSHQVTQMGQEVILRCVPISNHLYFYWYRQILGQKVEFLVSFYNNEISEKSEIFDDQFSVERPDGSNFTLKIRSTKLEDSAMYFCASSEGPSGGYNEQFFGPGTRLTVL.

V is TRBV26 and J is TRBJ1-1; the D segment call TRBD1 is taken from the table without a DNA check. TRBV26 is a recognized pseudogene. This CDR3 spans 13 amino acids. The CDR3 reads CASRDRVNTEAFF. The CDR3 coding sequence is TGTGCCAGCAGGGACAGAGTAAACACTGAAGCTTTCTTT.

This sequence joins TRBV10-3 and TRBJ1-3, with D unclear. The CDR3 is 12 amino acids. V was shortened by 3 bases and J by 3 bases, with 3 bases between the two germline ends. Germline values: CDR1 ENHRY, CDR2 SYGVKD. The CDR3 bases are TGTGCCATCAGTGACGGTGGAAACACCATATATTTT. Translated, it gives CAISDGGNTIYF.

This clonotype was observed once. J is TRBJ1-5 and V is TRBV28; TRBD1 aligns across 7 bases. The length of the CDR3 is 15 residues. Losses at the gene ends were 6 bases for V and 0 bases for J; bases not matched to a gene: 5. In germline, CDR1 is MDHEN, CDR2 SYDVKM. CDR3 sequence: CASSPGQASNQPQHF. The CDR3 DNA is TGTGCCAGCAGCCCAGGACAGGCTAGCAATCAGCCCCAGCATTTT.

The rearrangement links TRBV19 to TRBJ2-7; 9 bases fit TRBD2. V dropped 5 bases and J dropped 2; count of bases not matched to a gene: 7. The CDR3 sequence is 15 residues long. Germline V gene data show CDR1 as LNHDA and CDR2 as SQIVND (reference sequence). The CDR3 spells CASSPQAGGTYEQYF. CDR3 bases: TGTGCCAGTAGTCCTCAAGCGGGAGGCACCTACGAGCAGTACTTC.

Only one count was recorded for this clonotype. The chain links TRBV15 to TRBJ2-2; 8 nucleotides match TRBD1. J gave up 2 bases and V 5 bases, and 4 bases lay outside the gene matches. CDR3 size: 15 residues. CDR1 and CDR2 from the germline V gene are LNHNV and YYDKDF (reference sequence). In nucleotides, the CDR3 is TGTGCCACCAGCCCGGACAGGGTTAACACCGGGGAGCTGTTTTTT. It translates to CATSPDRVNTGELFF.

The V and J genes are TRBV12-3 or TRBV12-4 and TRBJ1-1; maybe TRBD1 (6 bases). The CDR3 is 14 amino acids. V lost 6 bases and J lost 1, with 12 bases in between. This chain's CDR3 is CASSFLQGNTEAFF. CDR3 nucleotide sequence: TGTGCCAGCAGCTTTTTACAGGGGAACACTGAAGCTTTCTTT.

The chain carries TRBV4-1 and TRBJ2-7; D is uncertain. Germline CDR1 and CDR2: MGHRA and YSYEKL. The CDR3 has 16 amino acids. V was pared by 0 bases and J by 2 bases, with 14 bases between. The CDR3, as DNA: TGCGCCAGCAGCCAAGACCCGCTGTTCTTAGCCTACGAGCAGTACTTC. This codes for CASSQDPLFLAYEQYF.

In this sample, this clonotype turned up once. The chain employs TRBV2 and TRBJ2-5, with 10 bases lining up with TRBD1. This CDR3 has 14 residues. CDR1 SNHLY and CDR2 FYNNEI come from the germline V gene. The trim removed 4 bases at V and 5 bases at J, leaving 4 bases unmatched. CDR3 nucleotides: TGTGCCAGCAGTGGACAGGGGGCATGGGAGACCCAGTACTTC. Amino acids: CASSGQGAWETQYF.

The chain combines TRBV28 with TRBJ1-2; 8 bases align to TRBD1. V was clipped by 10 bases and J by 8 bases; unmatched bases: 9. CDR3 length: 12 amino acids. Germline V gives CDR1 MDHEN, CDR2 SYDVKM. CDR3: CATLRGLWGYTF. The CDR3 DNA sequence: TGTGCCACCCTCAGGGGGCTATGGGGCTACACCTTC.

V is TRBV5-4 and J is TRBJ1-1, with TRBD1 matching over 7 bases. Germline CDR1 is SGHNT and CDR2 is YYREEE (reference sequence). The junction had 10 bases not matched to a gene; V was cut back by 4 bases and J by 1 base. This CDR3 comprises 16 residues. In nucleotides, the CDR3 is TGTGCCAGCAGCCCCGGCGGTGGACAGGCGAACACTGAAGCTTTCTTT. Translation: CASSPGGGQANTEAFF.

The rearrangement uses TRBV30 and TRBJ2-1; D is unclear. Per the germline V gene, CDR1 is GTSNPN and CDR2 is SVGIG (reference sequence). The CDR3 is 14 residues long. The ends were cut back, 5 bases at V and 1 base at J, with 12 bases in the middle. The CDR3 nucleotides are TGTGCCTGGCGACCCGCTGGGTCCTACAATGAGCAGTTCTTC. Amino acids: CAWRPAGSYNEQFF.

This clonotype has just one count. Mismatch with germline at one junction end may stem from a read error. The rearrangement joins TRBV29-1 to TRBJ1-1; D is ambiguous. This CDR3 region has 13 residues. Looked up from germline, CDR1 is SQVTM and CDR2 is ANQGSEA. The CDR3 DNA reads TGCAGCGTTGCCGGACTGATGAACATTGAAGCTTTCTTT. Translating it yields CSVAGLMNIEAFF.

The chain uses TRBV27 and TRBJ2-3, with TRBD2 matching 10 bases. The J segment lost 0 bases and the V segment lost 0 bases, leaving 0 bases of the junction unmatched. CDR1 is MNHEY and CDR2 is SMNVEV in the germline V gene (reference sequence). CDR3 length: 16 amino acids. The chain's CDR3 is CASSLSTSGSTDTQYF. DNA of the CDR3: TGTGCCAGCAGTTTATCGACTAGCGGGAGCACAGATACGCAGTATTTT.

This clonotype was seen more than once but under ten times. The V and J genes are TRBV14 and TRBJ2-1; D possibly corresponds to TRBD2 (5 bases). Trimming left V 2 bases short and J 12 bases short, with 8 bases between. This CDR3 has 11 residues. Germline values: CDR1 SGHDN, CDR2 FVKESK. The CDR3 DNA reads TGTGCCAGCAGCCAAAGCGGAGCGCAGTTCTTC. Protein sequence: CASSQSGAQFF. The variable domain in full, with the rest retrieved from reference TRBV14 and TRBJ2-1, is EAGVTQFPSHSVIEKGQTVTLRCDPISGHDNLYWYRRVMGKEIKFLLHFVKESKQDESGMPNNRFLAERTGGTYSTLKVQPAELEDSGVYFCASSQSGAQFFGPGTRLTVL.

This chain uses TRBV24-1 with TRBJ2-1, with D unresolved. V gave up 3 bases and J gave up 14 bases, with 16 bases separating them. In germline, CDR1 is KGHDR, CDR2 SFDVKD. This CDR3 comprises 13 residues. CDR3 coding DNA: TGTGCCACCAGTGATCCCGACTCTGACTCCGAGTTCTTC. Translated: CATSDPDSDSEFF.

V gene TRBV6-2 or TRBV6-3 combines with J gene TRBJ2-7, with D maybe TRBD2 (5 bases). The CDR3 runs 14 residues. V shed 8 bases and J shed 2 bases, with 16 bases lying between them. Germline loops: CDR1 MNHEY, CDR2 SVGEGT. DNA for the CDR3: TGTGCCAGCTTTGGACTGCTAGATCCCTACGAGCAGTACTTC. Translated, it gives CASFGLLDPYEQYF.